One TCR beta chain is described in this entry. The germline V gene has CDR1 SGHTA and CDR2 FQGTGA. V gave up 4 bases and J gave up 5 bases, with 7 bases separating them. The CDR3 is 12 residues long. 13 Jbeta primers and 60 Vbeta primers were used for the PCR. This table comes from immunoSEQ multiplex PCR, and its TCRdb copy is limited to in-frame clones, with some not included. This repertoire shows 120,000 to 150,000 clones, 65% to 80% found once; its top ten account for roughly 1.2%. The data stem from a study of cytomegalovirus exposure and HLA in healthy donors. What was sequenced was PBMCs. This receptor was identified in a male donor in good health and CMV-seropositive. The rearrangement joins TRBV7-3 to TRBJ2-3; D unclear. DNA for the CDR3: TGTGCCAGCAGCTCCTCGCGAGATACGCAGTATTTT. Its translation: CASSSSRDTQYF.